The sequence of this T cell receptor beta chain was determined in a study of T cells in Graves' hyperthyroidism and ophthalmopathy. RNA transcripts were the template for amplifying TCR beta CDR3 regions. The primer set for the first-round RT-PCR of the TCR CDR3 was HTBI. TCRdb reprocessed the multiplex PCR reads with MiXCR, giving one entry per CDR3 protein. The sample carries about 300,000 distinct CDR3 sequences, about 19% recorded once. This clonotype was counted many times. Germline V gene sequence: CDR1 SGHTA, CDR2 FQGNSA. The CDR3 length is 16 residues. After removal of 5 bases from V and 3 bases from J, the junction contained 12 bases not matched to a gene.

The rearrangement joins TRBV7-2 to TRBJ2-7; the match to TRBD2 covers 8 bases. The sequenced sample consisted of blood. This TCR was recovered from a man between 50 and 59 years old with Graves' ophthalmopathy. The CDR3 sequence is CASSPTTSAGFYEQYF. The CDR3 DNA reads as TGTGCCAGCAGCCCCACGACTAGCGCCGGATTCTACGAGCAGTACTTC.